These 24 T cell receptor beta chains were sequenced from one sample in a study of cytomegalovirus exposure and HLA in healthy donors. Primers for the PCR totalled 60 Vbeta and 13 Jbeta. Data came from immunoSEQ multiplex PCR; TCRdb stores just in-frame clones and leaves some out. The profile shows about 88,000 clones, roughly 71% of them singletons. The sample consisted of PBMCs. Receptor source: a woman in her forties in good health and CMV-seronegative.

The chain links TRBV4-2 to TRBJ2-7, with D tentatively TRBD1 (7 bases). The CDR3 has 15 amino acids. The V end was cut by 5 bases, the J end by 3 bases, with 17 bases between. Germline CDR1 is LGHNA and CDR2 is YNFKEQ. CDR3 nucleotides: TGTGCCAGCAGCACGGGGCAGGGGGGTGTCTACGAGCAGTACTTC. Translation gives CASSTGQGGVYEQYF.

The chain is built from TRBV5-8 and TRBJ2-7, with D possibly TRBD1 on 5 matching bases. This CDR3 contains 18 residues. The germline V gene encodes CDR1 SGHTS and CDR2 YDEGEE. Trimming took 0 bases from V and 1 from J, leaving 20 bases between them. The CDR3 nucleotides read TGTGCCAGCAGCTTGGCCTCAACAGGTAAGCTTAAGTCCTACGAGCAGTACTTC. This codes for CASSLASTGKLKSYEQYF.

This chain connects TRBV25-1 to TRBJ1-2, with D hard to call. V was cut by 1 base and J by 4 bases, with 13 bases left in between. Germline values: CDR1 MGHDK, CDR2 SYGVNS. The CDR3 is 15 residues long. The CDR3 loop reads CASSESTLPFYGYTF. CDR3 DNA: TGTGCCAGCAGTGAATCCACCCTACCTTTCTATGGCTACACCTTC.

This rearrangement joins TRBV28 to TRBJ2-2; D uncertain. CDR1 and CDR2 (germline): MDHEN, SYDVKM. V was clipped by 3 bases and J by 6 bases, with 5 bases between them. The CDR3 has 12 residues. The CDR3: CASSFSAGELFF. The CDR3 coding sequence is TGTGCCAGCAGTTTCTCGGCCGGGGAGCTGTTTTTT.

The gene calls are TRBV5-4 and TRBJ1-1, with a tentative D call TRBD1 (5 bases). CDR1 SGHNT and CDR2 YYREEE come from the germline V gene (reference sequence). This CDR3 has 17 residues. With 0 bases removed from V and 1 base from J, the gap between germline ends came to 16 bases. CDR3 nucleotide sequence: TGTGCCAGCAGCTTGGCGGGGAGGGGAATAGGGAACACTGAAGCTTTCTTT. This translates into CASSLAGRGIGNTEAFF.

This clone was observed a handful of times. The chain has TRBV4-1 and TRBJ2-3, with D uncertain. Trimming took off 1 base at V and 0 bases at J, with 11 bases between the two ends. The CDR3 covers 16 residues. The germline CDR1 and CDR2 sequences are MGHRA and YSYEKL. The CDR3 nucleotides read TGCGCCAGCAGCCAAGTGGCAGGAACTAGCACAGATACGCAGTATTTT. Translation gives CASSQVAGTSTDTQYF.

The gene calls are TRBV19 and TRBJ1-1; D may be TRBD1 (5 bases). V was clipped by 7 bases and J by 2 bases, with 8 bases between them. Germline V gives CDR1 LNHDA, CDR2 SQIVND (reference sequence). The CDR3 extends over 12 amino acids. The CDR3 protein is CASKQGNTEAFF. The DNA for the CDR3 is TGTGCCAGTAAGCAGGGAAACACTGAAGCTTTCTTT.

This chain links TRBV19 with TRBJ1-2, with unresolved D. Trimming removed 7 bases at V and 3 bases at J, with 9 bases between. The CDR3 has 12 residues. The germline gives CDR1 LNHDA, CDR2 SQIVND (reference sequence). In nucleotides, the CDR3 is TGTGCCAGTATGAGGCAGTACTATGGCTACACCTTC. It specifies CASMRQYYGYTF.

This clone was seen just once. The chain employs TRBV5-4 and TRBJ2-1, with 16 bases matching TRBD2. The CDR3 is made up of 16 amino acids. The germline CDR1 and CDR2 sequences are SGHNT and YYREEE (reference sequence). V lost 5 bases to trimming and J lost 10 bases; unmatched junction nucleotides: 9. The CDR3 nucleotides read TGTGCCAGCAGGAGCGCCCCGGGACTAGCGGGGGGGGAGCAGTTCTTC. Amino acids: CASRSAPGLAGGEQFF.

J is TRBJ2-5 and V is TRBV7-6, with D unclear. CDR3 size: 12 residues. V shed 2 bases and J shed 5 bases, with 6 bases lying between them. Per germline, CDR1 SGHVS and CDR2 FNYEAQ. The DNA for the CDR3 is TGTGCCAGCAGCTTACAGTCGGAGACCCAGTACTTC. Protein sequence: CASSLQSETQYF.

This chain joins TRBV10-2 and TRBJ2-7, with TRBD2 as a possible D gene (8 bases). With 3 bases removed from V and 6 bases from J, the gap between germline ends came to 18 bases. There are 15 residues in the CDR3. CDR1 and CDR2 from the germline V gene are WSHSY and SAAADI. The DNA for the CDR3 is TGCGCCAGCAGTGACGGGACTAGGGGGCGGGCCGAGCAGTACTTC. Encoded protein: CASSDGTRGRAEQYF.

The V call is TRBV30, the J call TRBJ1-4, with 8 bases that match TRBD1. The CDR3 has 17 residues. Germline CDR1 reads GTSNPN; CDR2 reads SVGIG (reference sequence). Losses at the gene ends were 3 bases for V and 0 bases for J; bases not matched to a gene: 9. The CDR3 here is CAWRGRQGTATNEKLFF. DNA for the CDR3: TGTGCCTGGAGGGGTAGACAGGGGACTGCAACTAATGAAAAACTGTTTTTT.

This chain links TRBV1 with TRBJ1-5; the table's D call, TRBD1, has no DNA check behind it. TRBV1 is shown as a pseudogene. The CDR3 is made up of 17 amino acids. CDR3 sequence reads: CTSRRPGQGIRNQPQHF. The DNA of the CDR3 is TGCACCAGCAGGCGACCGGGACAGGGGATTCGGAATCAGCCCCAGCATTTT.

The J gene is TRBJ2-3, the V gene TRBV25-1, with D tentatively TRBD2 (5 bases). Germline V gene data show CDR1 as MGHDK and CDR2 as SYGVNS. The CDR3 has 14 residues. The germline V and J ends were trimmed by 10 bases and 1 base, with 15 bases remaining between them. CDR3 coding DNA: TGTGCCACTTTGGCGGGTTGGGGCACAGATACGCAGTATTTT. Amino acid sequence: CATLAGWGTDTQYF. Together with reference TRBV25-1 and TRBJ2-3, the CDR3 gives the full variable domain: EADIYQTPRYLVIGTGKKITLECSQTMGHDKMYWYQQDPGMELHLIHYSYGVNSTEKGDLSSESTVSRIRTEHFPLTLESARPSHTSQYLCATLAGWGTDTQYFGPGTRLTVL.

V is TRBV27 and J is TRBJ1-2, with TRBD1 matching over 8 bases. The junction had 11 bases not matched to a gene; V was cut back by 4 bases and J by 7 bases. CDR3 size: 15 residues. CDR1 is MNHEY and CDR2 is SMNVEV in the germline V gene (reference sequence). CDR3 nucleotides: TGTGCCAGCAGTTCTAAACCCCGAACAGGGGGTGGCTACACCTTC. Its protein is CASSSKPRTGGGYTF.

In this sample, this clone turned up a few times. The V gene is TRBV6-5, the J gene TRBJ2-7; 8 bases align to TRBD1. The CDR3 runs to 14 residues. Trimming took 5 bases from V and 0 from J; bases not matched to a gene: 3. The germline V gene has CDR1 MNHEY and CDR2 SVGAGI. CDR3 loop: CASSRTGSSYEQYF. In nucleotides, the CDR3 is TGTGCCAGCAGTCGGACAGGGAGCTCCTACGAGCAGTACTTC.

The CDR3 protein is CASSLVYTEAFF. CDR3 in DNA: TGTGCCAGCAGCTTAGTCTACACTGAAGCTTTCTTT. The chain recombines TRBV7-9 with TRBJ1-1, with D uncertain. Germline V gene sequence: CDR1 SEHNR, CDR2 FQNEAQ (reference sequence). With 1 base removed from V and 3 bases from J, the gap between germline ends came to 3 bases. This CDR3 has 12 residues.

This chain joins TRBV4-2 and TRBJ1-1; D ambiguous. V was cut by 2 bases and J by 6 bases, with 19 bases left in between. This CDR3 has 16 amino acids. CDR1 is LGHNA, CDR2 YNFKEQ, per germline. DNA for the CDR3: TGTGCCAGCAGCCAACATGGTCGGGCGGGTTCGGCTGAAGCTTTCTTT. Residues: CASSQHGRAGSAEAFF.

The J gene is TRBJ1-1, the V gene TRBV5-1; D is perhaps TRBD1 (6 bases). V was pared by 4 bases and J by 3 bases, with 13 bases between. The CDR3 has 14 residues. From germline, CDR1 is SGHRS and CDR2 YFSETQ. The CDR3 is CASSPRQVHTEAFF. CDR3 in DNA: TGCGCCAGCAGCCCAAGACAGGTGCACACTGAAGCTTTCTTT.

This clone has just a few counts. V usage is TRBV19 and J usage is TRBJ1-1; D perhaps matches TRBD1 (5 bases). CDR1 LNHDA and CDR2 SQIVND come from the germline V gene (reference sequence). Trimming stripped 10 bases from V and 6 bases from J, with 15 bases between. The CDR3 runs to 12 residues. CDR3 nucleotides: TGTGCCACCTCGCTGGAGGGGTCTGAAGCTTTCTTT. Protein: CATSLEGSEAFF.

The table lists this clone with a few counts. This sequence is one base from a far larger clone and is likely a read error. J is TRBJ2-3 and V is TRBV19; no definite D call. This CDR3 comprises 12 residues. Looked up from germline, CDR1 is LNHDA and CDR2 is SQIVND (reference sequence). The chain's CDR3 is CASRIGTDTQYF. CDR3 coding DNA: TGTGCCAGTCGTATCGGGACAGATACGCAGTATTTT. Full variable domain (remainder filled in from reference TRBV19 and TRBJ2-3): DGGITQSPKYLFRKEGQNVTLSCEQNLNHDAMYWYRQDPGQGLRLIYYSQIVNDFQKGDIAEGYSVSREKKESFPLTVTSAQKNPTAFYLCASRIGTDTQYFGPGTRLTVL.

The chain joins TRBV11-2 to TRBJ2-5; a possible D gene is TRBD1 (5 bases). Trimming left V 5 bases short and J 4 bases short, with 17 bases between. From germline, CDR1 is SGHAT and CDR2 FQNNGV. The CDR3 covers 15 residues. CDR3 nucleotide sequence: TGTGCCAGCAGCGCGCTATCAAGGGGTCGAGAGACCCAGTACTTC. Translation: CASSALSRGRETQYF.

This clone came up a few times. The V and J genes are TRBV27 and TRBJ1-2; D remains unclear. Germline V gene data show CDR1 as MNHEY and CDR2 as SMNVEV (reference sequence). Trimming removed 2 bases at V and 3 bases at J, with 7 bases between. The CDR3 length is 13 residues. CDR3 bases: TGTGCCAGCAGTTTACGGCAGGACTATGGCTACACCTTC. Protein product: CASSLRQDYGYTF.

This clone was recorded once. The chain carries TRBV7-8 and TRBJ1-2; 7 positions agree with TRBD1. The CDR3 runs 15 residues. With 5 bases clipped from V and 8 bases from J, the junction kept 14 bases outside the gene matches. Germline CDR1 and CDR2: SGHVS and FQNEAQ. In DNA form, the CDR3 reads TGTGCCAGCAGCCCCCGGACAGGACCCCTCAGGGGCTACACCTTC. Its protein product is CASSPRTGPLRGYTF.